This T cell receptor (beta chain) was recorded in a study of blood T cells in healthy people across ages. A second PCR, run for about 7 to 11 cycles, used a sample-barcoded 5' primer plus a J-beta primer mix. TCRdb reprocessed the 5' RACE reads via MiXCR and lists one record per CDR3 protein. The table records some 690,000 distinct CDR3 sequences, about 24% of them present only once. Germline lookup yields CDR1 MNHEY and CDR2 SMNVEV (reference sequence). The CDR3 extends over 15 amino acids. V lost 7 bases, J lost 5 bases, and 17 bases lay in between. Sequenced: blood. The clonotype was recovered from a man aged 65 to 85 in good health. V usage is TRBV27 and J usage is TRBJ2-2; D is perhaps TRBD1 or TRBD2 (5 bases each). CDR3 DNA sequence: TGTGCCAGCACGGGAACGGGACGGATAACCGGGGAGCTGTTTTTT. Amino acids: CASTGTGRITGELFF.